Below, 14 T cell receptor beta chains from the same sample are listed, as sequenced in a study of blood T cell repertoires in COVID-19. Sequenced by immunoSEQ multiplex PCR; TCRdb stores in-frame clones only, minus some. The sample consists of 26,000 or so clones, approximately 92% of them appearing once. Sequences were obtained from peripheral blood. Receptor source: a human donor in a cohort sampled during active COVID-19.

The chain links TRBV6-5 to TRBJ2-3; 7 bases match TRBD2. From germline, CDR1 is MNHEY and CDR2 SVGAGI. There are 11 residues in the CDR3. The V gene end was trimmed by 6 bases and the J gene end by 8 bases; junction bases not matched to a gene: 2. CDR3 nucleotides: TGTGCCAGCAGCCCGGGGGGTACGCAGTATTTT. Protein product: CASSPGGTQYF.

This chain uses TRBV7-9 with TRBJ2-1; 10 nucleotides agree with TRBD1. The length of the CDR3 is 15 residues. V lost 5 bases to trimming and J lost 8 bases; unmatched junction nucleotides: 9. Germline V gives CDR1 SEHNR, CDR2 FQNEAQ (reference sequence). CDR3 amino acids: CASSHWTGGMHEQFF. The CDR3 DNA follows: TGTGCCAGCAGCCATTGGACAGGGGGAATGCATGAGCAGTTCTTC.

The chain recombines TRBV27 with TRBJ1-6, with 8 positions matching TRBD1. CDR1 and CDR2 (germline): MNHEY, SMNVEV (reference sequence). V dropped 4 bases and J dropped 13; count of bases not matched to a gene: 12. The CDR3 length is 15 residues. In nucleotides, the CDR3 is TGTGCCAGCAGTTCTTTGACGGACAGGGACTCCCCCCTCCACTTT. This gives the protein CASSSLTDRDSPLHF.

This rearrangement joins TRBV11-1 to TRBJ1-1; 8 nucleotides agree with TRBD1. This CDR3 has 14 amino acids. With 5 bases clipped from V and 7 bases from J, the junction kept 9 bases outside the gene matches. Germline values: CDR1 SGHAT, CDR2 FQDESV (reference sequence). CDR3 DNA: TGTGCCAGCAGCCAGCCCAGGGGGCGAGGTGAAGCTTTCTTT. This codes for CASSQPRGRGEAFF.

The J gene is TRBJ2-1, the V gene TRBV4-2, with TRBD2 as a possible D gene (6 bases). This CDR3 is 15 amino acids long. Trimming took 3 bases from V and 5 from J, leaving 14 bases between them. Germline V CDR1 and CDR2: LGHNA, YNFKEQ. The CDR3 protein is CASSQPSGPNNEQFF. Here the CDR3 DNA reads TGTGCCAGCAGCCAGCCGAGCGGGCCCAACAATGAGCAGTTCTTC.

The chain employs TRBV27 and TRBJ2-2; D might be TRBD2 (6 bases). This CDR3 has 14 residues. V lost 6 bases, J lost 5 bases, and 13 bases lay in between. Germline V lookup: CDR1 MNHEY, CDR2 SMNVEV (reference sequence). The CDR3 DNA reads TGTGCCAGCAGCAGGGCCGGGGGTACCGGGGAGCTGTTTTTT. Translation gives CASSRAGGTGELFF.

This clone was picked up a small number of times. CDR3 coding DNA: TGCAGCGTTCAAACAGGGTTCGGTACGCAGTATTTT. Its protein is CSVQTGFGTQYF. The gene calls are TRBV29-1 and TRBJ2-3; a weak D match, TRBD1 (6 bases). V dropped 5 bases and J dropped 8 bases, with 14 bases sitting between them. The germline CDR1 and CDR2 sequences are SQVTM and ANQGSEA. The CDR3 consists of 12 residues.

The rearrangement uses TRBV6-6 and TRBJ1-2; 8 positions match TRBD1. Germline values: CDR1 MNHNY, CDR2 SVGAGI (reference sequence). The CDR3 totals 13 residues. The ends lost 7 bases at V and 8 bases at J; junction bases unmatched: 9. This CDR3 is CASTVDRVEGYTF. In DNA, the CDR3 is TGTGCCAGCACCGTGGACAGGGTTGAAGGCTACACCTTC.

The CDR3 nucleotides read TGTGCCAGCAGTTACGCGGGGGGTCTGGCAGATACGCAGTATTTT. As protein: CASSYAGGLADTQYF. The V gene is TRBV6-2 or TRBV6-3, the J gene TRBJ2-3; 8 bases match TRBD2. The CDR3 is 15 amino acids. From germline, CDR1 is MNHEY and CDR2 SVGEGT. The V gene end was trimmed by 2 bases and the J gene end by 4 bases; junction bases not matched to a gene: 5.

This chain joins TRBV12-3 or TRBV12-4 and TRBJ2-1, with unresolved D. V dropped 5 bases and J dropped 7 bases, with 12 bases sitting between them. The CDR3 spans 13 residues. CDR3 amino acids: CASSLLGENEQFF. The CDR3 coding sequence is TGTGCCAGCAGTCTGCTAGGAGAGAATGAGCAGTTCTTC.

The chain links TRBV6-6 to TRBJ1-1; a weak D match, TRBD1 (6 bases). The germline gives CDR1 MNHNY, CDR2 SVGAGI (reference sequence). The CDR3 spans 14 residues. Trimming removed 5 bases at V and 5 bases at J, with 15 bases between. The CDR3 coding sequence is TGTGCCAGCAGTAATCAGGGGAAGGGGACTGAAGCTTTCTTT. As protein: CASSNQGKGTEAFF.

CDR3 sequence: CASSPGFLSTEAFF. CDR3 DNA: TGTGCCAGCAGCCCGGGGTTTTTGAGCACTGAAGCTTTCTTT. The chain recombines TRBV5-4 with TRBJ1-1, with D unclear. There are 14 residues in the CDR3. Germline values: CDR1 SGHNT, CDR2 YYREEE (reference sequence). Between the trimmed V and J ends, which lost 4 bases and 4 bases, there was a span of 14 bases.

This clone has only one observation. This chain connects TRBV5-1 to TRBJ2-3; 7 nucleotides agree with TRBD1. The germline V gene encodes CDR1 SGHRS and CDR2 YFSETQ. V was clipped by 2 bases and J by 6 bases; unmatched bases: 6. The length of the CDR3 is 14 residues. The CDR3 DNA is TGCGCCAGCAGCTTCGGGACAGTACTTGATACGCAGTATTTT. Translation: CASSFGTVLDTQYF.

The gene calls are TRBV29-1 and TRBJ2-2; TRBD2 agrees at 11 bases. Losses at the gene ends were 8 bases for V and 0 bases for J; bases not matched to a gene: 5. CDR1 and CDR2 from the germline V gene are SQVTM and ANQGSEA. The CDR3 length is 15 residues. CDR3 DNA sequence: TGCAGCACCAGTAGCGGGGGGGCGAACACCGGGGAGCTGTTTTTT. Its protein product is CSTSSGGANTGELFF.